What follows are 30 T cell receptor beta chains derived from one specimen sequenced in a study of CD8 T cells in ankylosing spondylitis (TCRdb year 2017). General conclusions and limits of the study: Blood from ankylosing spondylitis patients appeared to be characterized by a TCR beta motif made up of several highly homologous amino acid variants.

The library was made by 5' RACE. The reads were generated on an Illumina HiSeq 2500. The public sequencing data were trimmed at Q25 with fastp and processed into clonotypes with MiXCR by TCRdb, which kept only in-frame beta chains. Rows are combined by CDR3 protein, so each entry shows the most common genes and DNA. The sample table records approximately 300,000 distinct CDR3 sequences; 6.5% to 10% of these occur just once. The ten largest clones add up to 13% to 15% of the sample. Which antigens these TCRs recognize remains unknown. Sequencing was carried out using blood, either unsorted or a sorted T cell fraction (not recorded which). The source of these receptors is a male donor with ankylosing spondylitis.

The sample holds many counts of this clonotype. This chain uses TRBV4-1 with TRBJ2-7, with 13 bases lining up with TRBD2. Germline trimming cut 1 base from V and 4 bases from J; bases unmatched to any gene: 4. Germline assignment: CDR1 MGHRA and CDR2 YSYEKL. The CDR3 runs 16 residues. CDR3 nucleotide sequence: TGCGCCAGCAGCCAAGGACTAGCGGGAGGCCAGTACGAGCAGTACTTC. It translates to CASSQGLAGGQYEQYF.

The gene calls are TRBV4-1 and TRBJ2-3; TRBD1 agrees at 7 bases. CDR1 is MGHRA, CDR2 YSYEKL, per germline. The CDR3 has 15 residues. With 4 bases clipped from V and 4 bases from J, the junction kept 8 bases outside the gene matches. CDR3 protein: CASSPWTGSADTQYF. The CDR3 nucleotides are TGCGCCAGCAGCCCCTGGACAGGTTCGGCAGATACGCAGTATTTT.

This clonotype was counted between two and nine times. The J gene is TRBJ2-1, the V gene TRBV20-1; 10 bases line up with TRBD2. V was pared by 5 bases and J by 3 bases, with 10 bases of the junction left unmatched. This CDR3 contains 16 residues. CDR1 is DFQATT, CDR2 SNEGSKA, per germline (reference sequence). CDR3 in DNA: TGCAGTGCTTCCCGACTAGCGGGCCTGTTCTACAATGAGCAGTTCTTC. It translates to CSASRLAGLFYNEQFF.

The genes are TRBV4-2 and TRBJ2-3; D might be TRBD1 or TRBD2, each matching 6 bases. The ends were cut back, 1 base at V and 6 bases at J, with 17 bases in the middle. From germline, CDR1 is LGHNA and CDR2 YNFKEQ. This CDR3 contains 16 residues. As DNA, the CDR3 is TGTGCCAGCAGCCAAGCGTCCGGGGGCCCCGATGATACGCAGTATTTT. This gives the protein CASSQASGGPDDTQYF.

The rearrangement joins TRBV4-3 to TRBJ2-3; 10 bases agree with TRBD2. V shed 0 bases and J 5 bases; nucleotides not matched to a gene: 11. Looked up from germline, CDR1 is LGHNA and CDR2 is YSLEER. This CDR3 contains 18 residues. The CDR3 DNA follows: TGCGCCAGCAGCCAAGATTTGCCTAGCGGGAGTGTGGAAGATACGCAGTATTTT. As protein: CASSQDLPSGSVEDTQYF.

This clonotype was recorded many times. CDR3 DNA: TGTGCCACCAGCAGAGGGTTCGGCAAGAACACCGGGGAGCTGTTTTTT. Its translation: CATSRGFGKNTGELFF. The rearrangement uses TRBV15 and TRBJ2-2; D is ambiguous. In germline, CDR1 is LNHNV, CDR2 YYDKDF (reference sequence). V was trimmed by 1 base and J by 1 base, leaving 10 bases between them. The CDR3 has 16 residues. The variable domain in full, with the rest retrieved from reference TRBV15 and TRBJ2-2, is DAMVIQNPRYQVTQFGKPVTLSCSQTLNHNVMYWYQQKSSQAPKLLFHYYDKDFNNEADTPDNFQSRRPNTSFCFLDIRSPGLGDTAMYLCATSRGFGKNTGELFFGEGSRLTVL.

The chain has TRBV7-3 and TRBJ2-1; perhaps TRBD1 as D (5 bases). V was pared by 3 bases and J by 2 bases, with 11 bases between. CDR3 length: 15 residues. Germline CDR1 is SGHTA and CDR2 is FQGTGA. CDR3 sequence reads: CASSFQDTPYNEQFF. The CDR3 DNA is TGTGCCAGCAGCTTTCAGGACACACCCTACAATGAGCAGTTCTTC.

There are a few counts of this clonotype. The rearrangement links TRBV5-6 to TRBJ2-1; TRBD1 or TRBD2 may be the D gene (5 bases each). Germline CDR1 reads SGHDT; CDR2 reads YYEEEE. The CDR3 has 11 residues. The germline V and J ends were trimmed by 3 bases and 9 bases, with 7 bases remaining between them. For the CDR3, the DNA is TGTGCCAGCAGCTGGGACCTTGAGCAGTTCTTC. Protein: CASSWDLEQFF.

The CDR3 coding sequence is TGTGCCAGTAGTCGGGGACTAGCTGGCGGGGAGCTGTTTTTT. This translates into CASSRGLAGGELFF. The chain employs TRBV19 and TRBJ2-2, with 9 bases identical to TRBD2. The CDR3 is made up of 14 amino acids. Per germline, CDR1 LNHDA and CDR2 SQIVND (reference sequence). Germline trimming cut 5 bases from V and 7 bases from J; bases unmatched to any gene: 5.

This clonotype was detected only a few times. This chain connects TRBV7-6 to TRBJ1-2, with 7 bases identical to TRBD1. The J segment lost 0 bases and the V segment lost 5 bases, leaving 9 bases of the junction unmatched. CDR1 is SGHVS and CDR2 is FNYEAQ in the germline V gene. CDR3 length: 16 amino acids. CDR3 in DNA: TGTGCCAGCAGCAGCTTCCCGGGACAGCCTAACTATGGCTACACCTTC. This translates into CASSSFPGQPNYGYTF. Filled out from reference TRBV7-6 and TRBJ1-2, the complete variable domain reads GAGVSQSPRYKVTKRGQDVALRCDPISGHVSLYWYRQALGQGPEFLTYFNYEAQQDKSGLPNDRFSAERPEGSISTLTIQRTEQRDSAMYRCASSSFPGQPNYGYTFGSGTRLTVV.

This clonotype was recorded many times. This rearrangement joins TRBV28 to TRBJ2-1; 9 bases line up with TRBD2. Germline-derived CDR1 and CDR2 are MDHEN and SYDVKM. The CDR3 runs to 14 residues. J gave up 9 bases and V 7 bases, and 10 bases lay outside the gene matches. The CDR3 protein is CASIFAGGPVEQFF. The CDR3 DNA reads TGTGCCAGCATCTTTGCGGGAGGGCCAGTTGAGCAGTTCTTC.

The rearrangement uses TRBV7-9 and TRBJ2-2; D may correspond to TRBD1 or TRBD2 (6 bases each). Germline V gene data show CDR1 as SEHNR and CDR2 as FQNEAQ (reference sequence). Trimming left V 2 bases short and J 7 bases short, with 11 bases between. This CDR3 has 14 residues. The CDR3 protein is CASSLQEGVGELFF. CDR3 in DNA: TGTGCCAGCAGCTTACAGGAGGGGGTCGGGGAGCTGTTTTTT.

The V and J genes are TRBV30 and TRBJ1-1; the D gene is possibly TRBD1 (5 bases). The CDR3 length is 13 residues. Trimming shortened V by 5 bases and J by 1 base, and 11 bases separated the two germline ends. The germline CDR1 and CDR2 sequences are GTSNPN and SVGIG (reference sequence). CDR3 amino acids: CAWSLGGNTEAFF. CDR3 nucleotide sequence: TGTGCCTGGTCCCTTGGGGGGAACACTGAAGCTTTCTTT.

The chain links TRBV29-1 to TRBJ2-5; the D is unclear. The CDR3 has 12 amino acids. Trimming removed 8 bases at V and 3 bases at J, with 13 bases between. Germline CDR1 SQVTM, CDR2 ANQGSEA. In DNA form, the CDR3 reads TGCAGCACCGAGATAGGTGAAGAGACCCAGTACTTC. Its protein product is CSTEIGEETQYF.

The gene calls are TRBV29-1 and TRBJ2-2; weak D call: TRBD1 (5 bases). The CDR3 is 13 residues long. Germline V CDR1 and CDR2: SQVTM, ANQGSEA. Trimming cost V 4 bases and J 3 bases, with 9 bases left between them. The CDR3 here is CSVARGYTGELFF. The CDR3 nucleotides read TGCAGCGTTGCTAGGGGTTACACCGGGGAGCTGTTTTTT.

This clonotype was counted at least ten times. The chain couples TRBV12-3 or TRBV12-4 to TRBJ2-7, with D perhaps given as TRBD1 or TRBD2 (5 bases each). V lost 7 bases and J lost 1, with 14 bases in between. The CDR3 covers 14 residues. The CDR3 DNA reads TGTGCCAGCACCTACCGGGACCTATCCTACGAGCAGTACTTC. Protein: CASTYRDLSYEQYF.

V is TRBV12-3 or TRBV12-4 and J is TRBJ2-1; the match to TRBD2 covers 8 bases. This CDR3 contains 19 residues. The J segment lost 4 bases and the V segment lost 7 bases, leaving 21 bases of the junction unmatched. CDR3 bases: TGTGCCAGCACCTTGGGGGGACGGGGGCCCCCGGGAGGGTACAATGAGCAGTTCTTC. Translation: CASTLGGRGPPGGYNEQFF.

CDR3: CASDSREGPTGELFF. The CDR3 DNA reads as TGTGCCAGCGACAGTAGGGAGGGCCCCACCGGGGAGCTGTTTTTT. The V gene is TRBV12-3 or TRBV12-4, the J gene TRBJ2-2, with 7 bases fitting TRBD2. The ends lost 8 bases at V and 4 bases at J; junction bases unmatched: 10. CDR3 length equals 15 residues.

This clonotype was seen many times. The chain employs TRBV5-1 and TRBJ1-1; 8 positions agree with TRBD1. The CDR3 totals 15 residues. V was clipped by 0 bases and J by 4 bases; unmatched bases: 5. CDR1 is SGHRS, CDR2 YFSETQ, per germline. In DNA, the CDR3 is TGCGCCAGCAGCTTGGTGCAGGGGGCCCCCACTGAAGCTTTCTTT. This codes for CASSLVQGAPTEAFF. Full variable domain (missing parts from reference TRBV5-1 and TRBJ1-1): KAGVTQTPRYLIKTRGQQVTLSCSPISGHRSVSWYQQTPGQGLQFLFEYFSETQRNKGNFPGRFSGRQFSNSRSEMNVSTLELGDSALYLCASSLVQGAPTEAFFGQGTRLTVV.

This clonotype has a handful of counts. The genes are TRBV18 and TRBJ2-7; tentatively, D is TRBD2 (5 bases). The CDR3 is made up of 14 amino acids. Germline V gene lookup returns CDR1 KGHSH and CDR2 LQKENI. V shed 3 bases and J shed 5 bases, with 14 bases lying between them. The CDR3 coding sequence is TGTGCCAGCTCACCGCGGACTGGATCTCACGAGCAGTACTTC. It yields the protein CASSPRTGSHEQYF.

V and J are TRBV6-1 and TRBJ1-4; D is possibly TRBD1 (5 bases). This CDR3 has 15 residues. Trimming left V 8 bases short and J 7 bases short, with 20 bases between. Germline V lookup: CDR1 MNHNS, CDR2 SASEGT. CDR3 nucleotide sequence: TGTGCCAGCCGACCGCTCCGGGACGTTTTTGAAAAACTGTTTTTT. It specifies CASRPLRDVFEKLFF.

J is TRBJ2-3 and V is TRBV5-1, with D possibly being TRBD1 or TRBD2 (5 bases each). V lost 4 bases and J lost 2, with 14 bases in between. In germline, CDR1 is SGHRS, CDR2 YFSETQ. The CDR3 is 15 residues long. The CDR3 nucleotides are TGCGCCAGCAGCGGGTCGTCAGGGACCACAGATACGCAGTATTTT. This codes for CASSGSSGTTDTQYF.

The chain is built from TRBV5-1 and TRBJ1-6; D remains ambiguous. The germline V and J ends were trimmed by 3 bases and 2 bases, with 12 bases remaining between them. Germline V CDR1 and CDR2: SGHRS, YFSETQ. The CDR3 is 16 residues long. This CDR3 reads CASSWTGMTYNSPLHF. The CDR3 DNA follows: TGCGCCAGCAGCTGGACGGGGATGACCTATAATTCACCCCTCCACTTT.

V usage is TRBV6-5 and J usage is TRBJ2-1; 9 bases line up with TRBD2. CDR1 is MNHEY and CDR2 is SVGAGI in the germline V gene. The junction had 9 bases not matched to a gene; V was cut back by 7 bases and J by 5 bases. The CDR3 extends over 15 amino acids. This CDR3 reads CASNLAGARDNEQFF. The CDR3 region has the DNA TGTGCCAGCAATTTAGCGGGAGCACGCGACAATGAGCAGTTCTTC.

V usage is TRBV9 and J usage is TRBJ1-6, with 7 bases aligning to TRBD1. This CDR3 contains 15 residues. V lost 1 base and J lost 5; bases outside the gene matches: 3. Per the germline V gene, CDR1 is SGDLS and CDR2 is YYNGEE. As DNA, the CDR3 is TGTGCCAGCAGCGTACGGGGACAGAATAATTCACCCCTCCACTTT. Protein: CASSVRGQNNSPLHF.

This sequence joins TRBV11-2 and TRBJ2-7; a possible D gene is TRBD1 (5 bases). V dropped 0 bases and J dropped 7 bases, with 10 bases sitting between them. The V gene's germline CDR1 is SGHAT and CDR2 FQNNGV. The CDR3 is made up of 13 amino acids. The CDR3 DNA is TGTGCCAGCAGCTTAGATCAAACAGGAGAGCAGTACTTC. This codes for CASSLDQTGEQYF.

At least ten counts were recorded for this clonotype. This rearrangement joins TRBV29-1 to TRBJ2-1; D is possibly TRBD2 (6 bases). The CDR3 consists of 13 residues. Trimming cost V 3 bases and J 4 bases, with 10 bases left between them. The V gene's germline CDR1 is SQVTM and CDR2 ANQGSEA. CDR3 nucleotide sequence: TGCAGCGTTGATGTCGGGGGTTACAATGAGCAGTTCTTC. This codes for CSVDVGGYNEQFF.

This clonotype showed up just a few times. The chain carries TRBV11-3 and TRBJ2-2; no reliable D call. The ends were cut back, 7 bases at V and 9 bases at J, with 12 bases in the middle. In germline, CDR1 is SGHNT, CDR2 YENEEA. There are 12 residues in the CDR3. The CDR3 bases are TGTGCCAGCACCCCCGGGCGCCGGGAGCTGTTTTTT. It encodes CASTPGRRELFF.

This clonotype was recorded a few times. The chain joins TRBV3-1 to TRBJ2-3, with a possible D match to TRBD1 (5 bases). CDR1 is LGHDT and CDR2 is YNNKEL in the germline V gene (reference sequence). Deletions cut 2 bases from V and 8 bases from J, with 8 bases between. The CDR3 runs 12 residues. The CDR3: CASSQPDTTQYF. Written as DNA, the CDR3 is TGTGCCAGCAGCCAACCGGACACTACGCAGTATTTT.

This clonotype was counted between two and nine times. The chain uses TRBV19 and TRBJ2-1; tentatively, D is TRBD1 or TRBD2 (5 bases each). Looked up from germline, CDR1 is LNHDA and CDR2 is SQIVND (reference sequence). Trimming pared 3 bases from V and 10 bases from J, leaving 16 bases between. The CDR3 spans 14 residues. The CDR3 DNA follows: TGTGCCAGTAGTATCCCGGGGCCGGGTCTGGAGCAGTTCTTC. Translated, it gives CASSIPGPGLEQFF.